The TCR beta chain under discussion was sequenced for a study of T cells in Graves' hyperthyroidism and ophthalmopathy. Study-level points and caveats: Onset of ophthalmopathy came a median roughly 6.5 months after the model predicted it. Ophthalmopathy was separated from stable hyperthyroidism by a 13 V-J model.

Trimming stripped 7 bases from V and 15 bases from J, with 19 bases between. This CDR3 has 12 residues. From germline, CDR1 is SNHLY and CDR2 FYNNEI. This clonotype appeared many times. The antigen is undetermined. The investigators amplified TCR beta CDR3 regions from RNA transcripts. The HTBI set primed first-round TCR CDR3 RT-PCR. Each CDR3 protein gets one entry after TCRdb re-called the multiplex PCR reads with MiXCR. Here the sample spans about 420,000 distinct CDR3 sequences, around 14% being singletons. The sequenced sample consisted of blood. V gene TRBV2 combines with J gene TRBJ2-4; D is possibly TRBD1 or TRBD2 (5 bases each). The receptor was isolated from a young woman with Graves' hyperthyroidism. CDR3 in DNA: TGTGCCAGCACCCGGGGCCGATTCAGTACGTACTTC. The encoded protein is CASTRGRFSTYF. The whole variable domain, remainder taken from reference TRBV2 and TRBJ2-4, is EPEVTQTPSHQVTQMGQEVILRCVPISNHLYFYWYRQILGQKVEFLVSFYNNEISEKSEIFDDQFSVERPDGSNFTLKIRSTKLEDSAMYFCASTRGRFSTYFGAGTRLSVL.